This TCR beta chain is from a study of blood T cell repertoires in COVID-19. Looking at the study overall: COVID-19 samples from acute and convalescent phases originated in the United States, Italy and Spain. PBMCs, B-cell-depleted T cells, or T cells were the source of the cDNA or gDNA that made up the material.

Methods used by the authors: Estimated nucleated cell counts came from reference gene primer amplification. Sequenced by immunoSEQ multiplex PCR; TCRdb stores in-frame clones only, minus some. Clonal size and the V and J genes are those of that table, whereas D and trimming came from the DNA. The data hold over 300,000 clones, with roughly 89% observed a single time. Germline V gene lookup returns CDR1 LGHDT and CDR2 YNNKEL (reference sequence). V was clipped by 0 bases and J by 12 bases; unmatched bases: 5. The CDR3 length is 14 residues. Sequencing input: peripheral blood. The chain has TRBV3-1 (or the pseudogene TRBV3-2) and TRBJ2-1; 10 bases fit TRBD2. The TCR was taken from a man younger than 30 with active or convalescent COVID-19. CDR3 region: CASSQELAGTPQFF. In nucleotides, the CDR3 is TGTGCCAGCAGCCAAGAACTAGCGGGAACCCCGCAGTTCTTC.